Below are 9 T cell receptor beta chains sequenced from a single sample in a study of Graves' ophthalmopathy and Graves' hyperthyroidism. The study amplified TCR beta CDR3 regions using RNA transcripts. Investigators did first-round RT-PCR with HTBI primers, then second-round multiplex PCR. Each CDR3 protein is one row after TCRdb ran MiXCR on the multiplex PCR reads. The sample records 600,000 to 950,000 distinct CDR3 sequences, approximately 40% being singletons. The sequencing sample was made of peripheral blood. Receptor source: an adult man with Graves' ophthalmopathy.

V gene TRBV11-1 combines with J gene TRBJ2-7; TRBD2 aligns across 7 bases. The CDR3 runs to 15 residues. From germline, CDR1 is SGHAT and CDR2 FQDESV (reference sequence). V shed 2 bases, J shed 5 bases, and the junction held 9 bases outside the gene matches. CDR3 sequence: CASSLSPSGEDEQYF. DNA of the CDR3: TGTGCCAGCAGCTTATCGCCTAGCGGAGAGGACGAGCAGTACTTC.

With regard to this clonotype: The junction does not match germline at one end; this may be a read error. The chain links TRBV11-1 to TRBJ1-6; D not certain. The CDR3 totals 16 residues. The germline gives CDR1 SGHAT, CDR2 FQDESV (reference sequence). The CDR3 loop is CASSLDRSSYSSPLHF. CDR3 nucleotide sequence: TGTGCCAGCAGCTTAGACAGAAGCTCCTATAGTTCACCCCTCCACTTT.

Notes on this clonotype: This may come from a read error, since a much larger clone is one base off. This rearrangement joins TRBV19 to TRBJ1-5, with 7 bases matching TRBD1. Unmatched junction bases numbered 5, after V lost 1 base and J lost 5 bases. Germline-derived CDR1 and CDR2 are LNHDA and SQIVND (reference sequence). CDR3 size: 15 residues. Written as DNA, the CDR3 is TGTGCCAGTAGTATAGCAGGAGGGGGCGATCAGCCCCAGCATTTT. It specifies CASSIAGGGDQPQHF.

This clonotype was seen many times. CDR3 sequence reads: CAIRKTGTGSDEQYF. The CDR3 DNA reads TGTGCCATCAGGAAAACCGGGACAGGGTCGGACGAGCAGTACTTC. The rearrangement joins TRBV10-3 to TRBJ2-7; TRBD1 matches at 9 bases. The V gene's germline CDR1 is ENHRY and CDR2 SYGVKD. The V gene end was trimmed by 6 bases and the J gene end by 5 bases; junction bases not matched to a gene: 11. The CDR3 loop spans 15 amino acids.

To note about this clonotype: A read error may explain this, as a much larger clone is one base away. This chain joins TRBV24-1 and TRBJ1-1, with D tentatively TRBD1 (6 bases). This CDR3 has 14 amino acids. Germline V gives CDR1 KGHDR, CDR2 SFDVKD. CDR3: CATSGGGGKTGAFF. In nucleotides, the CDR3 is TGTGCCACCTCCGGCGGAGGGGGTAAGACTGGAGCTTTCTTT.

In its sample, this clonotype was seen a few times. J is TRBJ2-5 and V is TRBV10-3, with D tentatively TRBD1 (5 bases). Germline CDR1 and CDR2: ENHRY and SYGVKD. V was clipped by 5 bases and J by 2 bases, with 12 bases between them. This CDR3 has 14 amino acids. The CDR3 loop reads CAISPTEEQETQYF. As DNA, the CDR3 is TGTGCCATCAGTCCGACAGAAGAGCAAGAGACCCAGTACTTC.

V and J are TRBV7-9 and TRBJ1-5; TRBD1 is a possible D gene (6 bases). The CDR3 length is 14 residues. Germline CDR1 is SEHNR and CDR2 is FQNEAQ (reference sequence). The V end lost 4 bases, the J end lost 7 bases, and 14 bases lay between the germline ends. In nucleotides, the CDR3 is TGTGCCAGCAGCTGGAGGGGGGCCCAGCAGCCCCAGCATTTT. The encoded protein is CASSWRGAQQPQHF.

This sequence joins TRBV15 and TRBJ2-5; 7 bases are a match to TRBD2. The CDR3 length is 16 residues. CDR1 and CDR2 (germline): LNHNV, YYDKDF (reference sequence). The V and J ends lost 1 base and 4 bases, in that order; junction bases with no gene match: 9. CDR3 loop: CATSRVRTGRGETQYF. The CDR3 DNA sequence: TGTGCCACCAGCAGAGTGAGGACGGGGAGGGGAGAGACCCAGTACTTC. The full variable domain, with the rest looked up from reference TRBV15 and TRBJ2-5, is DAMVIQNPRYQVTQFGKPVTLSCSQTLNHNVMYWYQQKSSQAPKLLFHYYDKDFNNEADTPDNFQSRRPNTSFCFLDIRSPGLGDTAMYLCATSRVRTGRGETQYFGPGTRLLVL.

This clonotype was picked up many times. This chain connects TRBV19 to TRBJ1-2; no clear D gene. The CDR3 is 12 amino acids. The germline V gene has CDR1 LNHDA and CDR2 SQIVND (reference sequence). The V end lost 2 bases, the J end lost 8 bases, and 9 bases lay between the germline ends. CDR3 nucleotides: TGTGCCAGTAGTATACGCCCGGGGGGCTACACCTTC. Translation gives CASSIRPGGYTF.